A selection of T cell receptor beta chains follows, all from one sample in a study of blood T cell repertoires in COVID-19. The data were produced by immunoSEQ multiplex PCR, yet TCRdb's version contains in-frame clones alone and is incomplete. The sample carries some 290,000 clones, roughly 90% recorded once. The sequenced sample consisted of PBMCs or T cells enriched from blood (not recorded which). Every receptor here comes from a woman aged 25-40 years who had been exposed to COVID-19. The CDR3 runs from the conserved cysteine through the conserved F or W. The order of the fields is D gene, clone size, J gene, V gene, CDR3 protein, CDR3 DNA. The D gene is left open where the match is weak. Size is stated for part of the rows, as once, few or many counts, or as a class when the clone is expanded.

D: TRBD2; size: NA; J: TRBJ2-7; V: TRBV7-9; CDR3: CASRDLAGASYEQYF; DNA: TGTGCCAGCAGAGATCTAGCGGGGGCATCCTACGAGCAGTACTTC
D: TRBD1; size: NA; J: TRBJ1-4; V: TRBV6-4; CDR3: CASSEGRGHEKLFF; DNA: TGTGCCAGCAGTGAAGGCAGGGGGCATGAAAAACTGTTTTTT
D: NA; size: NA; J: TRBJ1-1; V: TRBV6-1; CDR3: CASSERFGLNTEAFF; DNA: TGTGCCAGCAGTGAACGTTTTGGCTTGAACACTGAAGCTTTCTTT
D: TRBD1; size: NA; J: TRBJ1-5; V: TRBV30; CDR3: CAWDRGSNQPQHF; DNA: TGTGCCTGGGACAGGGGGAGCAATCAGCCCCAGCATTTT
D: TRBD1; size: NA; J: TRBJ2-7; V: TRBV5-1; CDR3: CASSLGTGYSEQYF; DNA: TGCGCCAGCAGCTTGGGGACAGGGTACAGCGAGCAGTACTTC
D: NA; size: NA; J: TRBJ2-1; V: TRBV5-4; CDR3: CASSLAGDYNEQFF; DNA: TGTGCCAGCAGCTTGGCCGGGGACTACAATGAGCAGTTCTTC
D: NA; size: NA; J: TRBJ2-2; V: TRBV5-1; CDR3: CASSLAVRFRQTPNTGELFF; DNA: TGCGCCAGCAGCTTGGCCGTTAGATTTCGACAGACCCCGAACACCGGGGAGCTGTTTTTT
D: TRBD1; size: NA; J: TRBJ2-5; V: TRBV11-2; CDR3: CASSLETGDSQYF; DNA: TGTGCCAGCAGCTTAGAGACAGGGGATTCCCAGTACTTC
D: NA; size: NA; J: TRBJ2-7; V: TRBV7-9; CDR3: CASSLVTSSYEQYF; DNA: TGTGCCAGCAGCTTAGTCACGAGCTCCTACGAGCAGTACTTC
D: TRBD2; size: NA; J: TRBJ2-3; V: TRBV5-1; CDR3: CASSLVAGGQSDTQYF; DNA: TGCGCCAGCAGCTTGGTGGCGGGGGGGCAGTCAGATACGCAGTATTTT
D: NA; size: NA; J: TRBJ2-6; V: TRBV5-1; CDR3: CASSLAPNSGANVLTF; DNA: TGCGCCAGCAGCTTGGCTCCTAACTCTGGGGCCAACGTCCTGACTTTC
D: NA; size: once; J: TRBJ2-7; V: TRBV6-6; CDR3: CASSYSQVSSYEQYF; DNA: TGTGCCAGCAGTTACTCCCAGGTCAGCTCCTACGAGCAGTACTTC
D: NA; size: NA; J: TRBJ2-1; V: TRBV6-5; CDR3: CASTQQAQGFF; DNA: TGTGCCAGCACTCAACAGGCCCAAGGGTTCTTC
D: NA; size: NA; J: TRBJ2-2; V: TRBV27; CDR3: CASSPPNTGELFF; DNA: TGTGCCAGCAGTCCTCCGAACACCGGGGAGCTGTTTTTT
D: TRBD2; size: NA; J: TRBJ2-1; V: TRBV19; CDR3: CASSISGGAANEQFF; DNA: TGTGCCAGTAGTATAAGCGGGGGGGCCGCCAATGAGCAGTTCTTC
D: NA; size: NA; J: TRBJ2-2; V: TRBV29-1; CDR3: CSVERRGGNTGELFF; DNA: TGCAGCGTTGAGCGGAGGGGGGGGAACACCGGGGAGCTGTTTTTT
D: TRBD2; size: NA; J: TRBJ2-1; V: TRBV9; CDR3: CASSVRLAGTLSYNEQFF; DNA: TGTGCCAGCAGCGTTCGACTAGCGGGGACGCTCTCCTACAATGAGCAGTTCTTC
D: TRBD2; size: NA; J: TRBJ2-1; V: TRBV6-5; CDR3: CASGRLAGGLNEQFF; DNA: TGTGCCAGCGGCCGGCTAGCGGGGGGGCTCAATGAGCAGTTCTTC